These 25 T cell receptor beta chains share one sample of origin, sequenced in a study of vaccination and CD4 T cells after COVID-19. Researchers used the Oncomine TCR Beta short-read assay to sequence DNA from cultured CD4+ T cells. Each CDR3 protein gets one entry after TCRdb re-called the PCR reads with MiXCR. The sample contains some 15,000 distinct CDR3 sequences, under 75% of which appear only once. Indicated treatment: roughly 10-day PBMC culture with coronavirus spike peptide pools or control peptides (ViraFEST assay). Which antigens these TCRs recognize remains unknown. Material: CD4+ T cells from blood, cultured in vitro. Every receptor here comes from a human donor who had recovered from COVID-19.

By proportion, this clonotype is medium-sized (0.01 to 0.1%). The CDR3 DNA is TGTGCCAGCAACAGGGGTGGTAGCTCCTACGAGCAGTACTTC. The encoded protein is CASNRGGSSYEQYF. The chain joins TRBV2 to TRBJ2-7; TRBD1 aligns across 7 bases. V was pared by 7 bases and J by 0 bases, with 6 bases of the junction left unmatched. CDR1 SNHLY and CDR2 FYNNEI come from the germline V gene. The CDR3 sequence is 14 residues long.

The chain has TRBV6-5 and TRBJ1-5; the match to TRBD1 covers 9 bases. V was pared by 2 bases and J by 0 bases, with 8 bases of the junction left unmatched. The CDR3 is 18 residues long. The germline gives CDR1 MNHEY, CDR2 SVGAGI. The CDR3 DNA is TGTGCCAGCAGTTACCCGGACAGGGGAGATTATAGCAATCAGCCCCAGCATTTT. Translated: CASSYPDRGDYSNQPQHF.

V and J are TRBV6-1 and TRBJ1-1; D possibly corresponds to TRBD1 (5 bases). The ends were cut back, 6 bases at V and 5 bases at J, with 16 bases in the middle. The germline V gene has CDR1 MNHNS and CDR2 SASEGT. This CDR3 is 14 amino acids long. CDR3 region: CASSPTGGGTEAFF. CDR3 nucleotides: TGTGCCAGCAGCCCCACGGGGGGTGGAACTGAAGCTTTCTTT.

The CDR3 here is CAISVDANQPQHF. DNA of the CDR3: TGTGCCATCAGTGTGGACGCCAATCAGCCCCAGCATTTT. The chain carries TRBV10-3 and TRBJ1-5, with no clear D. V shed 4 bases and J shed 3 bases, with 7 bases lying between them. Germline V gene lookup returns CDR1 ENHRY and CDR2 SYGVKD. CDR3 length equals 13 residues.

V usage is TRBV7-2 and J usage is TRBJ1-5; tentatively, D is TRBD1 (5 bases). This CDR3 is built from 15 residues. CDR1 and CDR2 (germline): SGHTA, FQGNSA. The V and J ends lost 5 bases and 6 bases respectively, with 17 bases between them. The CDR3 spells CASSAVGPGSQPQHF. CDR3 coding DNA: TGTGCCAGCAGCGCAGTCGGGCCAGGGAGTCAGCCCCAGCATTTT.

The chain recombines TRBV6-1 with TRBJ1-6, with a tentative D call TRBD1 (5 bases). Trimming took 1 base from V and 10 from J, leaving 8 bases between them. The CDR3 consists of 13 residues. Germline V gene data show CDR1 as MNHNS and CDR2 as SASEGT. CDR3 bases: TGTGCCAGCAGTGAAGGGGGCGGGTCACCCCTCCACTTT. Its protein product is CASSEGGGSPLHF.

The chain employs TRBV6-4 and TRBJ1-6, with TRBD1 as a possible D gene (5 bases). The CDR3 covers 15 residues. V gave up 0 bases and J gave up 9 bases, with 12 bases separating them. Germline assignment: CDR1 MRHNA and CDR2 SNTAGT. Written as DNA, the CDR3 is TGTGCCAGCAGTGACTCCGGGGGATTCGGTTCACCCCTCCACTTT. It yields the protein CASSDSGGFGSPLHF.

V gene TRBV15 combines with J gene TRBJ1-1, with no clear D. There are 15 residues in the CDR3. The V end was cut by 0 bases, the J end by 3 bases, with 11 bases between. Germline V gene lookup returns CDR1 LNHNV and CDR2 YYDKDF (reference sequence). CDR3 sequence reads: CATSRESASYTEAFF. The CDR3 DNA sequence: TGTGCCACCAGCAGAGAATCCGCCAGCTACACTGAAGCTTTCTTT. The entire variable domain, with the rest obtained from reference TRBV15 and TRBJ1-1, is as follows: DAMVIQNPRYQVTQFGKPVTLSCSQTLNHNVMYWYQQKSSQAPKLLFHYYDKDFNNEADTPDNFQSRRPNTSFCFLDIRSPGLGDTAMYLCATSRESASYTEAFFGQGTRLTVV.

This clonotype was seen just once. The chain has TRBV12-3 or TRBV12-4 and TRBJ1-5; D is undetermined. The CDR3 is 13 amino acids. Trimming took off 6 bases at V and 6 bases at J, with 12 bases between the two ends. CDR3 region: CASSPGLLQPQHF. CDR3 bases: TGTGCCAGCAGCCCGGGATTGCTTCAGCCCCAGCATTTT.

This rearrangement joins TRBV20-1 to TRBJ2-3; 9 nucleotides line up with TRBD2. With V trimmed by 6 bases and J by 3 bases, 7 bases remained unmatched. The CDR3 loop spans 14 amino acids. Germline assignment: CDR1 DFQATT and CDR2 SNEGSKA (reference sequence). The CDR3 bases are TGCAGTGCAATTTCTAGCGGGACAACAGATACGCAGTATTTT. Translation gives CSAISSGTTDTQYF.

This sequence joins TRBV7-6 and TRBJ2-5; D assignment may be TRBD1 or TRBD2 (5 bases each). Trimming took 0 bases from V and 5 from J, leaving 10 bases between them. The CDR3 has 14 amino acids. Germline CDR1 and CDR2: SGHVS and FNYEAQ. This CDR3 is CASSLATGGETQYF. The CDR3 DNA is TGTGCCAGCAGCTTAGCCACAGGCGGGGAGACCCAGTACTTC.

V gene TRBV30 combines with J gene TRBJ1-5; 8 nucleotides align to TRBD1. There are 13 residues in the CDR3. The V segment lost 5 bases and the J segment 7 bases; nucleotides outside the gene matches: 7. Germline V gives CDR1 GTSNPN, CDR2 SVGIG (reference sequence). CDR3 DNA: TGTGCCTGGGGAGGACAGGGTAAACAGCCCCAGCATTTT. Amino acid sequence: CAWGGQGKQPQHF.

This sequence joins TRBV6-1 and TRBJ2-4; possibly TRBD1 or TRBD2 for D (5 bases each). Trimming stripped 3 bases from V and 12 bases from J, with 15 bases between. Germline V gene sequence: CDR1 MNHNS, CDR2 SASEGT. The CDR3 is 13 amino acids. The DNA for the CDR3 is TGTGCCAGCAGTGACCGCTGGGACGGGGCTCAGTACTTC. Translation: CASSDRWDGAQYF.

The V gene is TRBV7-8, the J gene TRBJ2-7, with D possibly matching TRBD2 (5 bases). Germline lookup yields CDR1 SGHVS and CDR2 FQNEAQ. The CDR3 is made up of 13 amino acids. Trimming pared 4 bases from V and 4 bases from J, leaving 11 bases between. DNA of the CDR3: TGTGCCAGCAGCTCGCAACTAGGGTACGAGCAGTACTTC. Translated, it gives CASSSQLGYEQYF. Full variable domain (rest looked up from reference TRBV7-8 and TRBJ2-7): GAGVSQSPRYKVAKRGQDVALRCDPISGHVSLFWYQQALGQGPEFLTYFQNEAQLDKSGLPSDRFFAERPEGSVSTLKIQRTQQEDSAVYLCASSSQLGYEQYFGPGTRLTVT.

This clonotype is large (0.1 to 1%). V gene TRBV2 combines with J gene TRBJ2-7; 8 bases match TRBD1. CDR1 and CDR2 (germline): SNHLY, FYNNEI. The CDR3 is made up of 14 amino acids. V lost 4 bases, J lost 3 bases, and 5 bases stayed unmatched. This CDR3 reads CASSVDRVDYEQYF. CDR3 DNA: TGTGCCAGCAGTGTGGACAGGGTTGACTACGAGCAGTACTTC.

The V and J genes are TRBV12-3 or TRBV12-4 and TRBJ1-2; 7 positions match TRBD1. The CDR3 covers 13 residues. V was clipped by 6 bases and J by 4 bases; unmatched bases: 5. The chain's CDR3 is CASRSGQIYGYTF. The CDR3 bases are TGTGCCAGCAGGTCGGGACAGATCTATGGCTACACCTTC.

This clonotype has more than one count but fewer than ten. The chain employs TRBV6-1 and TRBJ1-6; 11 positions agree with TRBD1. Germline V CDR1 and CDR2: MNHNS, SASEGT. With V trimmed by 5 bases and J by 9 bases, 12 bases remained unmatched. CDR3 length equals 17 residues. In DNA, the CDR3 is TGTGCCAGCAGTCAACCTGGACAGGGGGCGATCGGTTCACCCCTCCACTTT. Translated, it gives CASSQPGQGAIGSPLHF.

This clonotype has more than one count but fewer than ten. V and J are TRBV6-5 and TRBJ1-6; TRBD1 aligns across 9 bases. The CDR3 runs 17 residues. Germline V lookup: CDR1 MNHEY, CDR2 SVGAGI. V trimming: 3 bases; J trimming: 2 bases; junction bases outside the gene matches: 5. The CDR3 region has the DNA TGTGCCAGCAGTTATGGACAGGGGCGGACCTATAATTCACCCCTCCACTTT. This gives the protein CASSYGQGRTYNSPLHF.

The chain is built from TRBV19 and TRBJ1-1; TRBD1 matches at 7 bases. Germline loops: CDR1 LNHDA, CDR2 SQIVND (reference sequence). Trimming cost V 6 bases and J 3 bases; bases outside gene matches: 4. The CDR3 consists of 13 residues. DNA for the CDR3: TGTGCCAGTAGCTCCAGGGGGTACACTGAAGCTTTCTTT. This sequence encodes CASSSRGYTEAFF. The whole variable domain, remainder taken from reference TRBV19 and TRBJ1-1, is DGGITQSPKYLFRKEGQNVTLSCEQNLNHDAMYWYRQDPGQGLRLIYYSQIVNDFQKGDIAEGYSVSREKKESFPLTVTSAQKNPTAFYLCASSSRGYTEAFFGQGTRLTVV.

The chain combines TRBV19 with TRBJ2-5, with TRBD2 identical over 10 bases. The CDR3 spans 23 residues. The V segment lost 3 bases and the J segment 1 base; nucleotides outside the gene matches: 26. CDR1 is LNHDA and CDR2 is SQIVND in the germline V gene (reference sequence). The CDR3: CASSMGEGRAAGLAEILQETQYF. The DNA of the CDR3 is TGTGCCAGTAGTATGGGGGAGGGGCGGGCCGCCGGACTAGCGGAGATCCTCCAAGAGACCCAGTACTTC.

The chain couples TRBV12-3 or TRBV12-4 to TRBJ2-7; TRBD1 aligns across 8 bases. The CDR3 has 12 amino acids. Germline trimming cut 10 bases from V and 7 bases from J; bases unmatched to any gene: 9. The CDR3 nucleotides read TGTGCCACCGGCCGACAGGGGCGGGAGCAGTACTTC. Its protein product is CATGRQGREQYF.

The chain couples TRBV20-1 to TRBJ2-7, with D uncertain. V was trimmed by 3 bases and J by 3 bases, leaving 6 bases between them. The CDR3 length is 11 residues. Germline V gene data show CDR1 as DFQATT and CDR2 as SNEGSKA (reference sequence). The CDR3 DNA follows: TGCAGTGCTAGGACATACTACGAGCAGTACTTC. This gives the protein CSARTYYEQYF.

The J gene is TRBJ1-2, the V gene TRBV4-1; 7 bases map to TRBD1. After removal of 4 bases from V and 4 bases from J, the junction contained 9 bases not matched to a gene. The CDR3 sequence is 15 residues long. The germline V gene has CDR1 MGHRA and CDR2 YSYEKL. In DNA form, the CDR3 reads TGCGCCAGCAGCCTCTTACAGGGGACTGGCTATGGCTACACCTTC. Its translation is CASSLLQGTGYGYTF.

This clonotype was seen only once. The V and J genes are TRBV27 and TRBJ2-1; TRBD2 aligns across 7 bases. J was trimmed by 1 base and V by 6 bases; bases with no gene match: 12. CDR1 is MNHEY, CDR2 SMNVEV, per germline (reference sequence). This CDR3 has 17 amino acids. The CDR3 loop is CASSRDLQRGSYNEQFF. The CDR3 DNA reads TGTGCCAGCAGCCGCGACCTCCAGCGGGGATCCTACAATGAGCAGTTCTTC.

The chain is built from TRBV20-1 and TRBJ2-7; 10 nucleotides match TRBD2. Germline V lookup: CDR1 DFQATT, CDR2 SNEGSKA (reference sequence). The CDR3 length is 14 residues. V lost 6 bases, J lost 1 base, and 6 bases stayed unmatched. The DNA of the CDR3 is TGCAGTGCCATTAGCGGGGGGTGGTCCTACGAGCAGTACTTC. Its protein is CSAISGGWSYEQYF.